This T cell receptor beta chain came from a study of control samples from healthy donors and cancer patients. Produced via immunoSEQ multiplex PCR; TCRdb's table is partial and in-frame only. The table records tens of thousands of clones, about 90% of them present only once. Germline V gene sequence: CDR1 LNHDA, CDR2 SQIVND (reference sequence). The CDR3 totals 15 residues. V shed 5 bases and J 6 bases; nucleotides not matched to a gene: 4. The sequence was obtained from a woman in her fifties or sixties with head and neck cancer. Specimen: PBMCs. The chain uses TRBV19 and TRBJ2-1; 13 nucleotides match TRBD2. CDR3 sequence reads: CASSRTSGSRNEQFF. CDR3 sequence (DNA): TGTGCCAGTAGTCGGACTAGCGGGAGTCGCAATGAGCAGTTCTTC.